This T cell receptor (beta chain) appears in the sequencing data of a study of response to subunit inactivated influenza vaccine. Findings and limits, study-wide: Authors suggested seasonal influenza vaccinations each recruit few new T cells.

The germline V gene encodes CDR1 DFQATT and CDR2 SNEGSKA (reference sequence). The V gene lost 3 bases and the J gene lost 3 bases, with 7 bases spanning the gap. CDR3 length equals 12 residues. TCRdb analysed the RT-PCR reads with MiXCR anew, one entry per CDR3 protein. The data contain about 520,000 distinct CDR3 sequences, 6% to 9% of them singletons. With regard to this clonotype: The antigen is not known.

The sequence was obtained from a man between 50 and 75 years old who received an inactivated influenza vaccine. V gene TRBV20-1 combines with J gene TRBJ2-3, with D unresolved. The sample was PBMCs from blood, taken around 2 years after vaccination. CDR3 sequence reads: CSARGMTDTQYF. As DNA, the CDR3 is TGCAGTGCTAGGGGGATGACAGATACGCAGTATTTT.